A selection of T cell receptor beta chains follows, all from one sample in a study of cytomegalovirus exposure and HLA in healthy donors. TCRdb's copy holds only in-frame clones and misses some; the assay was immunoSEQ multiplex PCR. The sample lists fewer than 250,000 clones, about 80% occurring once. Input material: PBMCs. Source of these receptors: a woman aged 40 to 50 in good health and CMV-seronegative. CDR3s include the opening cysteine and the closing phenylalanine or tryptophan. A D gene is named only where the DNA matches it firmly. Where a row states a size, it is once, few, many or the class of an expanded clone; other rows omit it.

v_call: TRBV6-1; cdr3_length: 14; j_call: TRBJ2-7; clone_size: -; d_call: TRBD2; cdr3_nt: TGTGCCAGCAGGACCCCGGGACTAGCTTACGAGCAGTACTTC; cdr3_aa: CASRTPGLAYEQYF
v_call: TRBV12-5; cdr3_length: 13; j_call: TRBJ1-1; clone_size: -; d_call: -; cdr3_nt: TGTGCTAGTGGTGGGGGGAGGAACACTGAAGCTTTCTTT; cdr3_aa: CASGGGRNTEAFF
v_call: TRBV6-5; cdr3_length: 16; j_call: TRBJ1-2; clone_size: -; d_call: -; cdr3_nt: TGTGCCAGCAGTTACGCCAGGGGCAACTCCGGCTATGGCTACACCTTC; cdr3_aa: CASSYARGNSGYGYTF
v_call: TRBV10-3; cdr3_length: 13; j_call: TRBJ1-1; clone_size: -; d_call: -; cdr3_nt: TGTGCCGTCTCGACAGAACTGAACACTGAAGCTTTCTTT; cdr3_aa: CAVSTELNTEAFF
v_call: TRBV5-6; cdr3_length: 14; j_call: TRBJ2-7; clone_size: once; d_call: -; cdr3_nt: TGTGCCAGCAGCTTCGGACTAAAAGGGGACGAGCAGTGCTTC; cdr3_aa: CASSFGLKGDEQCF
v_call: TRBV25-1; cdr3_length: 15; j_call: TRBJ2-1; clone_size: -; d_call: -; cdr3_nt: TGTGCCAGCAGTGAAGTAGGGGAAACTTACAATGAGCAGTTCTTC; cdr3_aa: CASSEVGETYNEQFF
v_call: TRBV5-1; cdr3_length: 17; j_call: TRBJ2-3; clone_size: -; d_call: TRBD2; cdr3_nt: TGCGCCAGCAGCGCGCCGGGACTAGCGACCGACACAGATACGCAGTATTTT; cdr3_aa: CASSAPGLATDTDTQYF
v_call: TRBV19; cdr3_length: 15; j_call: TRBJ2-1; clone_size: -; d_call: TRBD2; cdr3_nt: TGTGCCAGTAGCCCTAGCGGCGGCTCCTACAATGAGCAGTTCTTC; cdr3_aa: CASSPSGGSYNEQFF
v_call: TRBV28; cdr3_length: 15; j_call: TRBJ2-7; clone_size: -; d_call: TRBD1; cdr3_nt: TGTGCCAGCAGTTTCCGGGACAGGAGCTCCTACGAGCAGTACTTC; cdr3_aa: CASSFRDRSSYEQYF
v_call: TRBV4-3; cdr3_length: 17; j_call: TRBJ1-2; clone_size: few; d_call: TRBD1; cdr3_nt: TGCGCCAGCAGCCAAGAACACGGCGGGACAGGGGGCTATGGCTACACCTTC; cdr3_aa: CASSQEHGGTGGYGYTF
v_call: TRBV4-3; cdr3_length: 15; j_call: TRBJ2-5; clone_size: -; d_call: -; cdr3_nt: TGCGCCAGCAGCCAAGATGGGCGGGCCCAAGAGACCCAGTACTTC; cdr3_aa: CASSQDGRAQETQYF
v_call: TRBV7-2; cdr3_length: 14; j_call: TRBJ1-2; clone_size: -; d_call: TRBD1; cdr3_nt: TGTGCCAGCAGCTCTTCCGGACAGGACTATGGCTACACCTTC; cdr3_aa: CASSSSGQDYGYTF
v_call: TRBV2; cdr3_length: 12; j_call: TRBJ1-1; clone_size: -; d_call: TRBD1; cdr3_nt: TGTGCCAGCAGTAGACAGGGTGTGGAAGCTTTCTTT; cdr3_aa: CASSRQGVEAFF
v_call: TRBV6-1; cdr3_length: 16; j_call: TRBJ1-5; clone_size: -; d_call: -; cdr3_nt: TGTGCCAGCAGTGAAATGCGGGGAATGGCAGGGCAGCCCCAGCATTTT; cdr3_aa: CASSEMRGMAGQPQHF
v_call: TRBV6-5; cdr3_length: 15; j_call: TRBJ1-1; clone_size: -; d_call: TRBD1; cdr3_nt: TGTGCCAGCAGCCCGACAGGGGGGACGAACACTGAAGCTTTCTTT; cdr3_aa: CASSPTGGTNTEAFF
v_call: TRBV19; cdr3_length: 17; j_call: TRBJ1-1; clone_size: -; d_call: -; cdr3_nt: TGTGCCAGTAGTAACCGGGCCAGGGTCGAATCCTACACTGAAGCTTTCTTT; cdr3_aa: CASSNRARVESYTEAFF
v_call: TRBV11-3; cdr3_length: 15; j_call: TRBJ2-7; clone_size: -; d_call: TRBD1; cdr3_nt: TGTGCCAGCAGCGACGCAGGGGGAGCCCCCCGCGAGCAGTACTTC; cdr3_aa: CASSDAGGAPREQYF
v_call: TRBV5-1; cdr3_length: 14; j_call: TRBJ2-1; clone_size: -; d_call: TRBD1; cdr3_nt: TGCGCCAGCAGCTTTCGGACAGGTGGAAATGAGCAGTTCTTC; cdr3_aa: CASSFRTGGNEQFF
v_call: TRBV19; cdr3_length: 14; j_call: TRBJ1-2; clone_size: -; d_call: -; cdr3_nt: TGTGCCAGTAGTATAGCGGGAGGTATCTATGGCTACACCTTC; cdr3_aa: CASSIAGGIYGYTF
v_call: TRBV27; cdr3_length: 15; j_call: TRBJ2-7; clone_size: -; d_call: TRBD1; cdr3_nt: TGTGCCAGCAGTTCCGGGACAGGGCTACAATACGAGCAGTACTTC; cdr3_aa: CASSSGTGLQYEQYF
v_call: TRBV30; cdr3_length: 13; j_call: TRBJ2-7; clone_size: -; d_call: -; cdr3_nt: TGTGCCTGGAGTTTGAGGGCCCAGGACGAGCAGTACTTC; cdr3_aa: CAWSLRAQDEQYF
v_call: TRBV19; cdr3_length: 14; j_call: TRBJ1-2; clone_size: once; d_call: TRBD1; cdr3_nt: TGTGCCAGTAGTGTACAGGGGGCTAACTATGGCTACACCTTC; cdr3_aa: CASSVQGANYGYTF
v_call: TRBV6-1; cdr3_length: 14; j_call: TRBJ2-5; clone_size: once; d_call: TRBD1; cdr3_nt: TGTGCCAGCAATACGGACAGGGTTCAAGAGACCCAGTACTTC; cdr3_aa: CASNTDRVQETQYF
v_call: TRBV5-8; cdr3_length: 17; j_call: TRBJ1-1; clone_size: -; d_call: -; cdr3_nt: TGTGCCAGCAGCCCCGCGGCGGGAACGGGAGGAGAAACTGAAGCTTTCTTT; cdr3_aa: CASSPAAGTGGETEAFF
v_call: TRBV5-1; cdr3_length: 16; j_call: TRBJ1-2; clone_size: once; d_call: TRBD1; cdr3_nt: TGCGCCAGCAGCAGGACCGGGACAGGGGAAAACTATGGCTACACCTTC; cdr3_aa: CASSRTGTGENYGYTF
v_call: TRBV14; cdr3_length: 10; j_call: TRBJ2-1; clone_size: -; d_call: -; cdr3_nt: TGTGCCAGCAGTCGGGATGAGCAGTTCTTC; cdr3_aa: CASSRDEQFF
v_call: TRBV7-8; cdr3_length: 18; j_call: TRBJ2-1; clone_size: -; d_call: -; cdr3_nt: TGTGCCAGCAGCTTAGCGCCTCGCGGGCGCAGCTCCTACAATGAGCAGTTCTTC; cdr3_aa: CASSLAPRGRSSYNEQFF